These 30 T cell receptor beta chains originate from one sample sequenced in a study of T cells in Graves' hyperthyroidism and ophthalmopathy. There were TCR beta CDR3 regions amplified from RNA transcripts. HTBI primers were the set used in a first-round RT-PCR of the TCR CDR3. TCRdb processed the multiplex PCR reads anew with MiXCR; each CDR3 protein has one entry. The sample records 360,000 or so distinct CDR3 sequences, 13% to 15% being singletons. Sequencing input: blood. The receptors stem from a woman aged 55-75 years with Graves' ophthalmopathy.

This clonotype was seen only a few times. This CDR3 reads CASSLYVSGEVIEAFF. DNA for the CDR3: TGTGCCAGCAGCTTGTATGTCTCAGGGGAAGTAATTGAAGCTTTCTTT. This chain uses TRBV5-5 with TRBJ1-1, with D possibly being TRBD1 (6 bases). CDR1 and CDR2 (germline): SGHKS, YYEKEE (reference sequence). The CDR3 covers 16 residues. Trimming took 1 base from V and 7 from J, leaving 20 bases between them.

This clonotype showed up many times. The CDR3, as DNA: TGTGCCAGCAGCCCGAAACTAGTGACAGATACGCAGTATTTT. Amino acids: CASSPKLVTDTQYF. V usage is TRBV28 and J usage is TRBJ2-3, with D tentatively TRBD2 (5 bases). Germline lookup yields CDR1 MDHEN and CDR2 SYDVKM. This CDR3 is 14 amino acids long. V lost 6 bases and J 3 bases, leaving 13 bases between the germline ends.

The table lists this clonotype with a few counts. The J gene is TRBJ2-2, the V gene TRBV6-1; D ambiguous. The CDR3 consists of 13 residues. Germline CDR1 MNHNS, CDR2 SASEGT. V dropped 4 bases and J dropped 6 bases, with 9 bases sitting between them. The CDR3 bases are TGTGCCAGCAGTGGACCCCCAGCCGGGGAGCTGTTTTTT. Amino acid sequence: CASSGPPAGELFF.

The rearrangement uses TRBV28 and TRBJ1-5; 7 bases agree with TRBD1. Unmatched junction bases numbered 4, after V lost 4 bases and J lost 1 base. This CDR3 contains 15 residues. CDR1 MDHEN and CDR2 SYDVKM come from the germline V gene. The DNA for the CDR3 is TGTGCCAGCAGTTCCACACAGGGGAGCAATCAGCCCCAGCATTTT. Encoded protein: CASSSTQGSNQPQHF.

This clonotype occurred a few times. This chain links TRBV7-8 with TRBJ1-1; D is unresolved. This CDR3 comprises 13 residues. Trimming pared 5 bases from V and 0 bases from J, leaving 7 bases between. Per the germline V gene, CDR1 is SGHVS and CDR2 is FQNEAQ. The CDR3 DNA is TGTGCCAGCAGCCAAAGGGTGAACACTGAAGCTTTCTTT. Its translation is CASSQRVNTEAFF. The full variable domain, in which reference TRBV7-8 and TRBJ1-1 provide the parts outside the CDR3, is GAGVSQSPRYKVAKRGQDVALRCDPISGHVSLFWYQQALGQGPEFLTYFQNEAQLDKSGLPSDRFFAERPEGSVSTLKIQRTQQEDSAVYLCASSQRVNTEAFFGQGTRLTVV.

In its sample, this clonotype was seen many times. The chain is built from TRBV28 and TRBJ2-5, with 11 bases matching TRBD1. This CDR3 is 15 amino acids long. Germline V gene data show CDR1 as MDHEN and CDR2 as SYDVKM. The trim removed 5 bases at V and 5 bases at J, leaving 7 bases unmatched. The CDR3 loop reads CASSKRTGGLETQYF. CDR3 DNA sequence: TGTGCCAGCAGTAAAAGGACAGGGGGCCTTGAGACCCAGTACTTC.

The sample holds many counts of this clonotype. The CDR3 loop reads CASTPGAGYEQYF. CDR3 sequence (DNA): TGCGCCAGCACCCCCGGGGCTGGATACGAGCAGTACTTC. This rearrangement joins TRBV5-1 to TRBJ2-7; D assignment may be TRBD1 or TRBD2 (5 bases each). This CDR3 contains 13 residues. The ends were cut back, 6 bases at V and 4 bases at J, with 14 bases in the middle. Germline V gene sequence: CDR1 SGHRS, CDR2 YFSETQ.

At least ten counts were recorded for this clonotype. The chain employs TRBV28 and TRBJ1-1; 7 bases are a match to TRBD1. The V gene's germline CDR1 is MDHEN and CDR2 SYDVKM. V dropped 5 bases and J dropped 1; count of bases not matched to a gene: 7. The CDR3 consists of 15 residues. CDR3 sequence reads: CASSIGGAGNTEAFF. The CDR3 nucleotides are TGTGCCAGCAGTATAGGGGGCGCGGGGAACACTGAAGCTTTCTTT.

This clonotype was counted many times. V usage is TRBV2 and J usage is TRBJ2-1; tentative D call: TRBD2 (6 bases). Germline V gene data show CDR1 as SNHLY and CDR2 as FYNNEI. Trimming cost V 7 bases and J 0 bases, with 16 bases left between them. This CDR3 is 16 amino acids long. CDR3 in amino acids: CASKFGTPSSYNEQFF. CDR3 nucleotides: TGTGCCAGCAAATTTGGGACTCCCAGCTCCTACAATGAGCAGTTCTTC.

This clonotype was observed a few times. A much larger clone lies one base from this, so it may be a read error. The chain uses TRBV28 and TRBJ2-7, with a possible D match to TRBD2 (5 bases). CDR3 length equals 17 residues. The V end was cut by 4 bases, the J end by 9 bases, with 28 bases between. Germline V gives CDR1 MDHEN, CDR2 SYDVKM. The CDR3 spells CASSYSGSVSGSDGQYF. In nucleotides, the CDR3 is TGTGCCAGCAGTTACTCCGGCTCGGTGTCGGGGAGTGACGGGCAGTACTTC.

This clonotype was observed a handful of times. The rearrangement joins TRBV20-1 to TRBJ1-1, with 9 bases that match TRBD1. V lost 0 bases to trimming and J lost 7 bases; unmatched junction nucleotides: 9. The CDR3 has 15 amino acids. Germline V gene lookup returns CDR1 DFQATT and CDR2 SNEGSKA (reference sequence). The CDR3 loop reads CSARESDRGRIEAFF. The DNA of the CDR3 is TGCAGTGCTAGAGAGTCGGACAGGGGTCGGATTGAAGCTTTCTTT.

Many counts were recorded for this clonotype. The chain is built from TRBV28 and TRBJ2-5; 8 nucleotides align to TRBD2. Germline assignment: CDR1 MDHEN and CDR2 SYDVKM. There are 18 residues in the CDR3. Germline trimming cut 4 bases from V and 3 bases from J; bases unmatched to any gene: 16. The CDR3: CASSSGGRPGLGEETQYF. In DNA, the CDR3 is TGTGCCAGCAGTTCGGGGGGAAGACCGGGACTAGGGGAAGAGACCCAGTACTTC.

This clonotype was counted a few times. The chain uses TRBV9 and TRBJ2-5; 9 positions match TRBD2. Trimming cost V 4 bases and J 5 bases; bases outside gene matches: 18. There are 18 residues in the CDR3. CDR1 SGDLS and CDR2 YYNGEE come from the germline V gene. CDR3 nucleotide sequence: TGTGCCAGCAGCCCAGGGAATAGCGGGAGAGCAGCATCGGAGACCCAGTACTTC. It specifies CASSPGNSGRAASETQYF.

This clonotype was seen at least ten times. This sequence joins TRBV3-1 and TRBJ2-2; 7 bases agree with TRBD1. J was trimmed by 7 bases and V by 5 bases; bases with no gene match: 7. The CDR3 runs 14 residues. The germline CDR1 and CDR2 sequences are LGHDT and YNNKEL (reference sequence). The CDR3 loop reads CASSNDRANGELFF. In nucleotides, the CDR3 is TGTGCCAGCAGCAATGACAGGGCGAACGGGGAGCTGTTTTTT.

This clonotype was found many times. CDR3 nucleotides: TGTGCCAGCAGCCCCCGGGACGTCGGGGAGCTGTTTTTT. This sequence encodes CASSPRDVGELFF. V and J are TRBV3-1 and TRBJ2-2; D might be TRBD1 or TRBD2, each matching 5 bases. The V end lost 4 bases, the J end lost 7 bases, and 10 bases lay between the germline ends. The V gene's germline CDR1 is LGHDT and CDR2 YNNKEL (reference sequence). There are 13 residues in the CDR3.

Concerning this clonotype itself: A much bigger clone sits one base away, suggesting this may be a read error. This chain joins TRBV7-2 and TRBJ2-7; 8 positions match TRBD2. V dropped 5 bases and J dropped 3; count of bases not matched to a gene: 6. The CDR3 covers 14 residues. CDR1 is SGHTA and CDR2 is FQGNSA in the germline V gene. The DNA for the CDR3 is TGTGCCAGCAGCCTCCAGCGGGGGTTCTACGAGCAGTACTTC. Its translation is CASSLQRGFYEQYF.

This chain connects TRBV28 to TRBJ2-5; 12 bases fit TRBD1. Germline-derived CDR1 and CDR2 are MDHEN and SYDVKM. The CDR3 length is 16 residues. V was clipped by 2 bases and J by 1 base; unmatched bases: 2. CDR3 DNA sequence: TGTGCCAGCAGTTTAGAGGGACAGGGGGCCCAAGAGACCCAGTACTTC. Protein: CASSLEGQGAQETQYF.

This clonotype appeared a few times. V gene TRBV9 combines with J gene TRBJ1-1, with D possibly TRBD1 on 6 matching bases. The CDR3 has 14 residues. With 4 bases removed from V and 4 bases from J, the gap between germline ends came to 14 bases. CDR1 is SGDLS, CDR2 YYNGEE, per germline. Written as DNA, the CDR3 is TGTGCCAGCAGCAGTACAGGGATGAGCACTGAAGCTTTCTTT. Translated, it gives CASSSTGMSTEAFF.

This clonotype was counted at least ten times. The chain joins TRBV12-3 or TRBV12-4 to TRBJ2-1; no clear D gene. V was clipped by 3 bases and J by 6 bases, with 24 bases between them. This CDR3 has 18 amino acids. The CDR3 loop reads CASSFAGVLSPNANEQFF. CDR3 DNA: TGTGCCAGCAGTTTTGCCGGCGTGCTTAGTCCAAACGCCAATGAGCAGTTCTTC.

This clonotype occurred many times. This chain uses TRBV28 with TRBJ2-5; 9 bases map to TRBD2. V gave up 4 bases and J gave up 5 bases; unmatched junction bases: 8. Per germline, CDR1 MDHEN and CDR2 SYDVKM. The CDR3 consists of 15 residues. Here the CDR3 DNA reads TGTGCCAGCAGTTCCATCCTAGCGGGACAGGAGACCCAGTACTTC. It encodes CASSSILAGQETQYF. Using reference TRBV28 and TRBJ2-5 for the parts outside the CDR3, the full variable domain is DVKVTQSSRYLVKRTGEKVFLECVQDMDHENMFWYRQDPGLGLRLIYFSYDVKMKEKGDIPEGYSVSREKKERFSLILESASTNQTSMYLCASSSILAGQETQYFGPGTRLLVL.

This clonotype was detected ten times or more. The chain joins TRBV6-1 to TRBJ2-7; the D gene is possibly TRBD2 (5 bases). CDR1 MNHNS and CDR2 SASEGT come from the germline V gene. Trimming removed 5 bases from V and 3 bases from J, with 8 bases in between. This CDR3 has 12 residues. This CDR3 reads CASSRGNYEQYF. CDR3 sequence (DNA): TGTGCCAGCAGTCGAGGGAACTACGAGCAGTACTTC.

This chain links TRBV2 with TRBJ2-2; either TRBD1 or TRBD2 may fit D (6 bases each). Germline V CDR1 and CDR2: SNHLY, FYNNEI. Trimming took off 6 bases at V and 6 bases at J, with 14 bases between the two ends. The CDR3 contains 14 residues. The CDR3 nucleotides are TGTGCCAGCAGGCTGGGGGGCTTAGCCGGGGAGCTGTTTTTT. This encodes CASRLGGLAGELFF.

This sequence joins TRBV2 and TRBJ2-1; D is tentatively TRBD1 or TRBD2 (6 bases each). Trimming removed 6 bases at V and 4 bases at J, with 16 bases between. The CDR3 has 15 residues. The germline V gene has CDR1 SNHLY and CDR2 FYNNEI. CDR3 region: CASRTSRGGYNEQFF. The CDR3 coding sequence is TGTGCCAGCAGGACGAGCAGGGGAGGATACAATGAGCAGTTCTTC.

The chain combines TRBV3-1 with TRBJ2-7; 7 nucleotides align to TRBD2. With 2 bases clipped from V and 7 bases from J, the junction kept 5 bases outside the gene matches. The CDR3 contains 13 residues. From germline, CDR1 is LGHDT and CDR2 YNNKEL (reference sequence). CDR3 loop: CASSQYGREEQYF. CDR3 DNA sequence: TGTGCCAGCAGCCAATATGGGAGGGAAGAGCAGTACTTC.

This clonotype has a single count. In DNA, the CDR3 is TGTGCCAGCAGCCAAGATGAGGTTTGGGTCCTGACTTTC. Protein sequence: CASSQDEVWVLTF. The chain joins TRBV7-9 to TRBJ2-6; D gene unclear. The CDR3 is 13 amino acids. V was clipped by 5 bases and J by 13 bases, with 15 bases between them. Germline V gene data show CDR1 as SEHNR and CDR2 as FQNEAQ (reference sequence).

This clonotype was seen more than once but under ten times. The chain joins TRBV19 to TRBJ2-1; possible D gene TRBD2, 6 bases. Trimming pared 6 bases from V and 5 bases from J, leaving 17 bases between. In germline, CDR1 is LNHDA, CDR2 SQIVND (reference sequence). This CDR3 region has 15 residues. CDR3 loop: CASSLEGLGDNEQFF. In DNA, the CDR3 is TGTGCCAGTAGCCTGGAGGGACTTGGAGACAATGAGCAGTTCTTC.

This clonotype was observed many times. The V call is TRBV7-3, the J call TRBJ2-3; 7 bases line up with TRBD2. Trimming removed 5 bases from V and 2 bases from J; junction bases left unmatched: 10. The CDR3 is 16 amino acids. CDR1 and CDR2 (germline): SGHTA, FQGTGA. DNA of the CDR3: TGTGCCAGCAGCCCTGGGGGAGGGGCTACCACAGATACGCAGTATTTT. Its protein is CASSPGGGATTDTQYF.

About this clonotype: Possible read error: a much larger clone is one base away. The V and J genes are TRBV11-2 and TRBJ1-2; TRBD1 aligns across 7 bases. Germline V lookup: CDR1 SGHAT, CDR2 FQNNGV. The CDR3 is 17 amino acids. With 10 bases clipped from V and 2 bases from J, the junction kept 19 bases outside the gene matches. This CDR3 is CANNPNSILTGNYGYTF. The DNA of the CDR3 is TGTGCCAACAACCCGAACTCCATCTTGACAGGGAACTATGGCTACACCTTC.

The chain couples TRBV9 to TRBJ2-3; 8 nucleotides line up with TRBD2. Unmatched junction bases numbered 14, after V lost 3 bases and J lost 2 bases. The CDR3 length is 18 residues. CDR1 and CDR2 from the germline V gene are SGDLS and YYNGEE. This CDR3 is CASSETGGGGLVTDTQYF. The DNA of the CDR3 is TGTGCCAGCAGCGAGACCGGGGGAGGGGGACTAGTCACAGATACGCAGTATTTT.

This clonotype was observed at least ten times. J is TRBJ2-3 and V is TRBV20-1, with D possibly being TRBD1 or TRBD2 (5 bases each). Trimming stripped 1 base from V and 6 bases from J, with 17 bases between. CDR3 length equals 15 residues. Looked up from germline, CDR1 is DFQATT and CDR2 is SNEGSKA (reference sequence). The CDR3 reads CSARGETVYRDTQYF. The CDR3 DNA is TGCAGTGCTAGAGGGGAGACAGTTTACAGGGATACGCAGTATTTT.